The rows below give T cell receptor beta chains drawn from one sample of a study of T-cell memory formation after mild COVID-19. TCRdb reprocessed the 5' RACE reads via MiXCR and lists one record per CDR3 protein. This repertoire shows 300,000 to 350,000 distinct CDR3 sequences, roughly 15% found once; its top ten account for 20% to 25%. The material sequenced was PBMCs or a T cell subset sorted from them (not recorded which). These receptors were taken from a man younger than 35 who had mild COVID-19 (a few samples of this study predate the infection). Cell type and time point are not known. CDR3s include the opening cysteine and the closing phenylalanine or tryptophan. Each record gives: V gene, J gene, clone size, D gene, CDR3 DNA, CDR3 protein. A D gene is named only where the DNA matches it firmly. The listing skips clone size in some rows; elsewhere it reads once, few, many or a size class.

>TRBV6-2/TRBV6-3|TRBJ1-2|few|NA
TGTGCCAGCAGTTATGGGAGTCGAGGTGGCTACACCTTC
CASSYGSRGGYTF
>TRBV4-2|TRBJ1-1|NA|NA
TGTGCCAGCAGCCAAGATGGTACGGCGAACACTGAAGCTTTCTTT
CASSQDGTANTEAFF
>TRBV4-3|TRBJ2-3|NA|NA
TGCGCCAGCGGTCAGAGAGCAGATACGCAGTATTTT
CASGQRADTQYF
>TRBV20-1|TRBJ2-1|many|TRBD2
TGCAGTGCTACCACTAGCGGGGCGGACAATGAGCAGTTCTTC
CSATTSGADNEQFF
>TRBV18|TRBJ1-1|NA|NA
TGTGCCAGCTCACCGCGGGGCAGAACTGAAGCTTTCTTT
CASSPRGRTEAFF
>TRBV7-9|TRBJ2-7|few|NA
TGTGCCAGCAGCAACGAATACGAGCAGTACTTC
CASSNEYEQYF
>TRBV5-1|TRBJ2-3|few|NA
TGCGCCAGCAGCTGGACCGAGGGCACAGATACGCAGTATTTT
CASSWTEGTDTQYF
>TRBV29-1|TRBJ2-7|NA|NA
TGCAGCGTTGAGGCCACAGGGAGCTCCTACGAGCAGTACTTC
CSVEATGSSYEQYF
>TRBV7-2|TRBJ2-5|NA|NA
TGTGCCAGCAGCTTCGGCATACAAGAGACCCAGTACTTC
CASSFGIQETQYF
>TRBV5-1|TRBJ1-1|NA|NA
TGCGCCAGCAGCTCCAGGGAAGTGGGGAACACTGAAGCTTTCTTT
CASSSREVGNTEAFF
>TRBV5-1|TRBJ2-3|NA|NA
TGCGCCAGCAGCTTACAGGAGACTAGCACAGATACGCAGTATTTT
CASSLQETSTDTQYF
>TRBV28|TRBJ2-7|NA|NA
TGTGCCAGCAGTCCCCGGTGGGCAGGGAGCTACGAGCAGTACTTC
CASSPRWAGSYEQYF
>TRBV18|TRBJ1-4|NA|NA
TGTGCCAGCTCCCCTCGCCCGGGGGATGAAAAACTGTTTTTT
CASSPRPGDEKLFF
>TRBV9|TRBJ1-5|NA|NA
TGTGCCAGCAGCGTGGACCCGGAGGGCAATCAGCCCCAGCATTTT
CASSVDPEGNQPQHF
>TRBV4-1|TRBJ2-4|few|TRBD1
TGCGCCAGCAGCCTCACCCGGGCCGGGACAGGGGAGATGGGGGACATTCAGTACTTC
CASSLTRAGTGEMGDIQYF
>TRBV5-1|TRBJ2-6|many|NA
TGCGCCAGCAGCCGCCGGGCCCCTGGGGCCAACGTCCTGACTTTC
CASSRRAPGANVLTF
>TRBV20-1|TRBJ1-4|few|NA
TGCAGTGCTAGCAGACATCCGTTTAGCGAAAAACTGTTTTTT
CSASRHPFSEKLFF
>TRBV6-1|TRBJ1-2|few|NA
TGTGCCAGCAGTGAAGACGGCCTAGGCGGCTACACCTTC
CASSEDGLGGYTF
>TRBV20-1|TRBJ2-4|many|NA
TGCAGTGGGGGAATAGCCAAAAACATTCAGTACTTC
CSGGIAKNIQYF
>TRBV3-1|TRBJ2-7|few|TRBD2
TGTGCCAGCAGCTTCGGGGGGTTCGTTTCCTACGAGCAGTACTTC
CASSFGGFVSYEQYF
>TRBV9|TRBJ2-1|few|NA
TGTGCCAGCAGCCTACCTAGGGAGGTTAACAATGAGCAGTTCTTC
CASSLPREVNNEQFF
>TRBV5-6|TRBJ2-1|NA|TRBD2
TGTGCCAGCAGTTTTAGCGGGAAGGAGCAGTTCTTC
CASSFSGKEQFF
>TRBV12-3/TRBV12-4|TRBJ1-2|NA|NA
TGTGCCATCAGTCTGATGGGGGACTATGGCTACACCTTC
CAISLMGDYGYTF
>TRBV28|TRBJ2-1|few|NA
TGTGCCAGCAGTCCATTATCTAGTAGCCGGGATGAGCAGTTCTTC
CASSPLSSSRDEQFF
>TRBV5-1|TRBJ1-3|many|NA
TGCGCCAGCAGCCCTGGAAACACCATATATTTT
CASSPGNTIYF
>TRBV7-8|TRBJ2-1|NA|TRBD2
TGTGCCAGCAGCTTAGGGTGGACTAGCGGGGGGGCCAATGAGCAGTTCTTC
CASSLGWTSGGANEQFF
>TRBV11-2|TRBJ1-1|many|NA
TGTGCCAGCAGCTTAGAGTTTGGAAAAATGAACACTGAAGCTTTCTTT
CASSLEFGKMNTEAFF
>TRBV4-3|TRBJ2-5|NA|TRBD2
TGCGCCAGCAGCCAAGGGGGGACTAGCCCTGAGACCCAGTACTTC
CASSQGGTSPETQYF
>TRBV6-2/TRBV6-3|TRBJ2-2|few|NA
TGTGCCAGCAGATCGCCGGGAGCGGGGGAGCTGTTTTTT
CASRSPGAGELFF
>TRBV5-4|TRBJ2-1|NA|NA
TGTGCCAGCAGCCGTTCAGGGAGCGAGCAGTTCTTC
CASSRSGSEQFF
>TRBV7-2|TRBJ2-3|NA|TRBD2
TGTGCCAGCAGGGAGGGACTAGCGGAGGCCGATACGCAGTATTTT
CASREGLAEADTQYF
>TRBV7-2|TRBJ2-6|NA|NA
TGTGCCAGCAGCCCGGGGGGCGCTGGGGCCAACGTCCTGACTTTC
CASSPGGAGANVLTF
>TRBV6-2/TRBV6-3|TRBJ1-4|NA|NA
TGTGCCAGCACGGACAGTCGGGAAAAACTGTTTTTT
CASTDSREKLFF
>TRBV30|TRBJ2-7|NA|TRBD1
TGTGCCTGCGGGACAGGGGCCTTCATGCAGTACTTC
CACGTGAFMQYF
>TRBV6-2/TRBV6-3|TRBJ2-1|NA|TRBD1
TGTGCCAGCAGCCCGCCGGGACAGGGGAGGGAGCAGTTCTTC
CASSPPGQGREQFF
>TRBV11-2|TRBJ1-5|NA|TRBD1
TGTGCCAGCAGCTTAGACAGGGGGCTAAGGCCCCAGCATTTT
CASSLDRGLRPQHF
>TRBV4-3|TRBJ1-2|few|NA
TGCGCCAGCAGCCAAGAGGCAGGGACCTTAGGGGGCTACACCTTC
CASSQEAGTLGGYTF
>TRBV19|TRBJ2-3|few|NA
TGTGCCAGTAGTGCCCGCCAAACAGATACGCAGTATTTT
CASSARQTDTQYF
>TRBV21-1|TRBJ2-5|few|NA
TGTGCCAGCAGCAAAGCCCGTCTTGGGGAAGAGACCCAGTACTTC
CASSKARLGEETQYF
>TRBV6-6|TRBJ1-4|NA|TRBD1
TGTGCCAGCAGTTACCTCGCGGACAGGGGAAGGGAAAAACTGTTTTTT
CASSYLADRGREKLFF
>TRBV7-9|TRBJ2-1|many|TRBD2
TGTGCCAGCAGCTTAGCCCTAGCGGGGGAGCACAATGAGCAGTTCTTC
CASSLALAGEHNEQFF
>TRBV5-6|TRBJ2-1|NA|TRBD2
TGTGCCAGCAGCCTAGCGGGGGGCCTTGTTGGAAATGAGCAGTTCTTC
CASSLAGGLVGNEQFF
>TRBV7-6|TRBJ2-7|few|NA
TGTGCCAGCAGCTTAGAGGCAGGGGGGCCTGTCGAGCAGTACTTC
CASSLEAGGPVEQYF
>TRBV14|TRBJ1-1|NA|NA
TGTGCCAGCAGCCAAGCGATCGTTTCGAACACTGAAGCTTTCTTT
CASSQAIVSNTEAFF
>TRBV5-1|TRBJ2-3|many|TRBD1
TGCGCCAGCAGCATGACAGGGGGCACAGATACGCAGTATTTT
CASSMTGGTDTQYF
>TRBV20-1|TRBJ1-6|few|NA
TGCAGTGCTCAAAACGGGGGGGGTAATTCACCCCTCCACTTT
CSAQNGGGNSPLHF
>TRBV6-5|TRBJ2-3|many|NA
TGTGCCAGCAGTCCGACTCCCCCGGGGGGCCATCGAGATACGCAGTATTTT
CASSPTPPGGHRDTQYF
>TRBV12-3/TRBV12-4|TRBJ1-5|NA|NA
TGTGCCAGCGGTTGGACATCCAATCAGCCCCAGCATTTT
CASGWTSNQPQHF
>TRBV19|TRBJ2-1|NA|NA
TGTGCCAGTAGTATAGCAATGGCCAATGAGCAGTTCTTC
CASSIAMANEQFF
>TRBV12-5|TRBJ2-3|few|TRBD1
TGTGCTAGTGGTTTGTCGGGACAGGGGACAGATACGCAGTATTTT
CASGLSGQGTDTQYF
>TRBV4-3|TRBJ2-5|few|NA
TGCGCCAGCAGCCAAGAACTAGCCCAAGAGACCCAGTACTTC
CASSQELAQETQYF
>TRBV24-1|TRBJ2-5|NA|TRBD1
TGTGCCACCAGTGATGAACCGGGACAGGGGGAAGAGACCCAGTACTTC
CATSDEPGQGEETQYF
>TRBV7-2|TRBJ1-2|NA|NA
TGTGCCAGCAGCTTAGACCCAGGGTTTGGCTACACCTTC
CASSLDPGFGYTF
>TRBV4-1|TRBJ2-1|few|TRBD2
TGCGCCAGCAGATTTCTAGCGGGGGGGCAAAATGAGCAGTTCTTC
CASRFLAGGQNEQFF
>TRBV11-2|TRBJ2-1|NA|NA
TGTGCCAGCAGCTCGGGGACACAGCAGTTCTTC
CASSSGTQQFF
>TRBV9|TRBJ2-1|once|NA
TGTGCCAGCAGAAGGACTCAAATGGGTGAGCAGTTCTTC
CASRRTQMGEQFF
>TRBV10-2|TRBJ2-5|NA|TRBD1
TGCGCCAGCAGTGAGCGGGGACAGAGTGGCTTGGAGACCCAGTACTTC
CASSERGQSGLETQYF
>TRBV29-1|TRBJ2-3|few|TRBD2
TGCAGCGCTTCAATAGCGGGGTACTCACGAGATACGCAGTATTTT
CSASIAGYSRDTQYF
>TRBV20-1|TRBJ1-1|many|TRBD1
TGCAGTGCTAGGCCCCGGACAGGGCCGAACACTGAAGCTTTCTTT
CSARPRTGPNTEAFF
>TRBV11-2|TRBJ2-5|once|TRBD1
TGTGCCAGCAGCGACCGGGACAGGGGGAGAGAGACCCAGTACTTC
CASSDRDRGRETQYF